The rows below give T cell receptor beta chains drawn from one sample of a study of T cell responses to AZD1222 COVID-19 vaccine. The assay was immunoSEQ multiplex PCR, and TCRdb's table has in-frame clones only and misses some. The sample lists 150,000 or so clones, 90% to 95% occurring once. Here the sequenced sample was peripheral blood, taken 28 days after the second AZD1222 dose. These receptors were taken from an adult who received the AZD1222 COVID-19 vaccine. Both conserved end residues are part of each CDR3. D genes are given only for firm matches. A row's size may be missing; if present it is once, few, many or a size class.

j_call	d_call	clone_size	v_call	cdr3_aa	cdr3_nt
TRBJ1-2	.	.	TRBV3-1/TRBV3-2	CASSHRSRHNYGYTF	TGTGCCAGCAGCCACCGTAGCAGACATAACTATGGCTACACCTTC
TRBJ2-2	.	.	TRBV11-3	CASSRDGANTGELFF	TGTGCCAGCAGCCGGGACGGAGCGAACACCGGGGAGCTGTTTTTT
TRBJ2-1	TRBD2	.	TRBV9	CASSVVRTSGRAPIFNEQFF	TGTGCCAGCAGCGTAGTAAGGACTAGCGGGAGGGCGCCCATTTTCAATGAGCAGTTCTTC
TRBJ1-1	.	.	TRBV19	CASSTRGWEAFF	TGTGCCAGTAGTACCAGGGGTTGGGAAGCTTTCTTT
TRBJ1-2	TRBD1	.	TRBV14	CASSQAGGYGYTF	TGTGCCAGCAGCCAAGCAGGGGGCTATGGCTACACCTTC
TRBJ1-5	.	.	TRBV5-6	CASSLHGGMSQPQHF	TGTGCCAGCAGCTTGCACGGGGGGATGAGTCAGCCCCAGCATTTT
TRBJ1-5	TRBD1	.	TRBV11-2	CASSRAGTANQPQHF	TGTGCCAGCAGCCGTGCCGGGACAGCCAATCAGCCCCAGCATTTT
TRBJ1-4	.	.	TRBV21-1	CASQRIGNEKLFF	TGTGCCAGCCAGAGAATAGGGAATGAAAAACTGTTTTTT
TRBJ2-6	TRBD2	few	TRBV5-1	CASSPREAGGPRVSGANVLTF	TGCGCCAGCAGCCCTCGTGAAGCGGGAGGGCCTCGTGTTTCCGGGGCCAACGTCCTGACTTTC
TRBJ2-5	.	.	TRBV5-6	CASSLSLGRGETQYF	TGTGCCAGCAGCTTGAGTTTGGGGCGCGGAGAGACCCAGTACTTC
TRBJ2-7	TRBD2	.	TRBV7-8	CASSGRATYEQYF	TGTGCCAGCAGCGGGAGGGCAACCTACGAGCAGTACTTC
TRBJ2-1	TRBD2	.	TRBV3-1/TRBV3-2	CASSEAGSYNEQFF	TGTGCCAGCAGCGAAGCGGGGTCCTACAATGAGCAGTTCTTC
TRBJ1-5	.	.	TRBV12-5	CASAQTREPNQPQHF	TGTGCTAGTGCCCAAACGCGGGAGCCCAATCAGCCCCAGCATTTT
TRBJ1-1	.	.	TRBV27	CASSTEGTLNTEAFF	TGTGCCAGCAGTACAGAGGGGACCCTGAACACTGAAGCTTTCTTT
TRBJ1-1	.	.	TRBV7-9	CASSFGGNTEAFF	TGTGCCAGCAGCTTTGGAGGGAACACTGAAGCTTTCTTT
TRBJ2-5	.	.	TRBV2	CASSEAGWYQETQYF	TGTGCCAGCAGTGAAGCCGGTTGGTACCAAGAGACCCAGTACTTC
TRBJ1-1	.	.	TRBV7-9	CASTFGPEAFF	TGTGCCAGCACCTTTGGTCCTGAAGCTTTCTTT
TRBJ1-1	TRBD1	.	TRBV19	CASSVPSRQGSSEAFF	TGTGCCAGTAGTGTCCCGTCACGACAGGGGAGCTCTGAAGCTTTCTTT
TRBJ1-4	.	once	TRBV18	CASSSRDGEKLFF	TGTGCCAGCTCATCCCGGGACGGCGAAAAACTGTTTTTT
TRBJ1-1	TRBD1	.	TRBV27	CASSFSAGGSKAFF	TGTGCCAGCAGTTTTTCCGCAGGGGGGAGCAAAGCTTTCTTT
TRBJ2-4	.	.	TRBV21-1	CASSLPRGTSGRGHIQYF	TGTGCCAGCAGCCTTCCAAGGGGGACTAGCGGGAGAGGTCACATTCAGTACTTC
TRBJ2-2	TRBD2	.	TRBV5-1	CASSFQIAGASGELFF	TGCGCCAGCAGCTTCCAGATAGCGGGAGCCAGTGGGGAGCTGTTTTTT
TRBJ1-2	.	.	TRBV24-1	CATSEATGPAVRGYTF	TGTGCCACCAGTGAAGCGACCGGACCCGCAGTCCGGGGCTACACCTTC
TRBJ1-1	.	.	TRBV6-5	CASSYSDRSNTEAFF	TGTGCCAGCAGTTACTCAGACAGGTCGAACACTGAAGCTTTCTTT
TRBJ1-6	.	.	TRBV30	CAWRSKGGSPLHF	TGTGCCTGGAGGTCTAAAGGGGGATCACCCCTCCACTTT
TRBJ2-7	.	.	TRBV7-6	CASSTSTIRGEQYF	TGTGCCAGCAGCACCTCGACTATACGAGGCGAGCAGTACTTC
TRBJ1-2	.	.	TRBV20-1	CSASSRLNYGYTF	TGCAGTGCTAGTTCCCGTTTGAACTATGGCTACACCTTC
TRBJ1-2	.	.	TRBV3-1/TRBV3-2	CASSQDYGYTF	TGTGCCAGCAGCCAAGACTATGGCTACACCTTC
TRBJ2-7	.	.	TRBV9	CASTPREKGTWEQYF	TGTGCCAGCACCCCAAGGGAGAAGGGGACATGGGAGCAGTACTTC
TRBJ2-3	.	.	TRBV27	CASSPLLGDTQYF	TGTGCCAGCAGCCCCCTACTGGGGGATACGCAGTATTTT
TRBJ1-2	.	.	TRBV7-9	CASSLVAEYGYTF	TGTGCCAGCAGCTTAGTAGCGGAGTATGGCTACACCTTC
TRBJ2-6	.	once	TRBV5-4	CASRWWAGANVLTF	TGTGCCAGCAGGTGGTGGGCTGGGGCCAACGTCCTGACTTTC
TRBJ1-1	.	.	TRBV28	CASTPGRGQNTEAFF	TGTGCCAGCACCCCGGGTAGAGGGCAGAACACTGAAGCTTTCTTT
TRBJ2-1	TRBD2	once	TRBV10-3	CAIGGGSYNEQFF	TGTGCCATCGGCGGGGGCTCCTACAATGAGCAGTTCTTC
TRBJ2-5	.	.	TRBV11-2	CASSFSAEIQETQYF	TGTGCCAGCAGCTTTTCCGCAGAGATACAAGAGACCCAGTACTTC
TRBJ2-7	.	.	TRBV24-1	CATSEDSYEQYF	TGTGCCACCAGTGAAGACAGCTACGAGCAGTACTTC
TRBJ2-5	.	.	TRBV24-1	CAPVRGQETQYF	TGTGCCCCAGTCAGGGGCCAAGAGACCCAGTACTTC
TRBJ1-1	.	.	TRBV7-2	CASSFSGKTEAFF	TGTGCCAGCAGCTTTAGTGGGAAGACTGAAGCTTTCTTT
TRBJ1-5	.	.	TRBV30	CAWSKIADQPQHF	TGTGCCTGGAGTAAAATAGCGGATCAGCCCCAGCATTTT
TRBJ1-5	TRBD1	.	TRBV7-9	CASSYWTGGSNQPQHF	TGTGCCAGCAGCTATTGGACAGGGGGTAGCAATCAGCCCCAGCATTTT
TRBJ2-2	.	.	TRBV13	CASADTGELFF	TGTGCCAGCGCGGACACCGGGGAGCTGTTTTTT
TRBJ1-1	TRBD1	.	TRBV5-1	CASSPGQPVNTEAFF	TGCGCCAGCAGCCCGGGACAGCCGGTGAACACTGAAGCTTTCTTT
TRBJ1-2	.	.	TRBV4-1	CASRSPTQGGGNYGYTF	TGCGCCAGCAGATCGCCCACCCAAGGAGGGGGAAACTATGGCTACACCTTC
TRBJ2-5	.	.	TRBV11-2	CASSPGGYDQETQYF	TGTGCCAGCAGCCCCGGAGGTTATGACCAGGAGACCCAGTACTTC
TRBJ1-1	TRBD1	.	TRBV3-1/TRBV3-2	CASSNTGTGSTEAFF	TGTGCCAGCAGCAACACGGGGACAGGGTCTACTGAAGCTTTCTTT
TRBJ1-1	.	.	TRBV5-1	CASSLLRKNTEAFF	TGCGCCAGCAGCTTGTTGAGGAAAAACACTGAAGCTTTCTTT
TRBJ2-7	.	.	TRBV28	CASSFLGLGRYF	TGTGCCAGCAGTTTTCTTGGGTTAGGTAGATACTTC
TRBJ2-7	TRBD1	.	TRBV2	CASAGTGSAEQYF	TGTGCCAGCGCCGGGACAGGGTCCGCCGAGCAGTACTTC
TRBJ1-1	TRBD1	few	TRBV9	CASSDPRGPRQGTEAFF	TGTGCCAGCAGCGATCCCAGGGGGCCCCGCCAGGGCACTGAAGCTTTCTTT
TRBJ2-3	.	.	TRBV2	CASSGQRASTDTQYF	TGTGCCAGCAGTGGGCAGCGGGCGAGCACAGATACGCAGTATTTT
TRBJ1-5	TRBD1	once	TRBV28	CASSSLQGARSNQPQHF	TGTGCCAGCAGTTCCCTCCAGGGGGCTAGGAGCAATCAGCCCCAGCATTTT
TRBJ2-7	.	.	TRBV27	CASRQNIYEQYF	TGTGCCAGCAGACAGAATATTTACGAGCAGTACTTC
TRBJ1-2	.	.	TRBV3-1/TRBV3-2	CASGSRQGYGYTF	TGTGCCAGCGGGTCGCGGCAGGGCTATGGCTACACCTTC